This T cell receptor (beta chain) was obtained from a study of T cells after yellow fever vaccination. TCRdb reanalysed the 5' RACE reads using MiXCR and keeps one entry per CDR3 protein. The sample has 200,000 to 300,000 distinct CDR3 sequences, over 6.5% seen once. Comment on this clonotype: The target antigen is unknown.

Findings and caveats of the study: CD4 and CD8 compartments shared a small share of clonotypes. Once the booster was given, most primary-vaccination clones reappeared, at 95% to 98% for CD4 and over 70% for CD8. Weaker, the secondary response peaked sooner, at day 5 versus 15.

Germline CDR1 is SGHRS and CDR2 is YFSETQ. Trimming pared 0 bases from V and 0 bases from J, leaving 16 bases between. This CDR3 is built from 18 residues. V usage is TRBV5-1 and J usage is TRBJ2-1; perhaps TRBD2 as D (6 bases). The clonotype was recovered from a young man who received the YFV17D yellow fever vaccine. The material sequenced was CD4+ T cells sorted from PBMCs, taken on the day of the yellow fever booster vaccination. CDR3 protein: CASSLAGLAQYSYNEQFF. As DNA, the CDR3 is TGCGCCAGCAGCTTGGCCGGGCTAGCGCAATACTCCTACAATGAGCAGTTCTTC. Together with reference TRBV5-1 and TRBJ2-1, the CDR3 gives the full variable domain: KAGVTQTPRYLIKTRGQQVTLSCSPISGHRSVSWYQQTPGQGLQFLFEYFSETQRNKGNFPGRFSGRQFSNSRSEMNVSTLELGDSALYLCASSLAGLAQYSYNEQFFGPGTRLTVL.